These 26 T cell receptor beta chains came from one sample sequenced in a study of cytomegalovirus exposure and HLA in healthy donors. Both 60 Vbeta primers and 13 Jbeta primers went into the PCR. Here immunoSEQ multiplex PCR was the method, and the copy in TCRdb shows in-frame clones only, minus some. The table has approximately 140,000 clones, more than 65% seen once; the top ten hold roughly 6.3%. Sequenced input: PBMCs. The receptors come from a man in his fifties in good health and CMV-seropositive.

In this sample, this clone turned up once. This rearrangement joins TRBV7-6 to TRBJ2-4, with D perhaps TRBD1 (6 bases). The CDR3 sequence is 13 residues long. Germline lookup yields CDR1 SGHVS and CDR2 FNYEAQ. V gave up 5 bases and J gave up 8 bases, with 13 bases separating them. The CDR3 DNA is TGTGCCAGCAGCCCAGGACAGAGGGACATTCAGTACTTC. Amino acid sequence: CASSPGQRDIQYF.

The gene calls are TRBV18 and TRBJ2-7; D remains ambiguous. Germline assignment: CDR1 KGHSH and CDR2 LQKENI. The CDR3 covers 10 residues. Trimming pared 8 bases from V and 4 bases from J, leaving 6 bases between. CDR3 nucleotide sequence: TGTGCCAGCCGACATTACGAGCAGTACTTC. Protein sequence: CASRHYEQYF.

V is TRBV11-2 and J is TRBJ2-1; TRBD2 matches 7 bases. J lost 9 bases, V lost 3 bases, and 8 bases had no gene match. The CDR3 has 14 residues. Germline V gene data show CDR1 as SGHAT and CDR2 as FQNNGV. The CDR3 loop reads CASSLGTTGGEQFF. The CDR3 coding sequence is TGTGCCAGCAGCTTGGGGACTACAGGAGGTGAGCAGTTCTTC.

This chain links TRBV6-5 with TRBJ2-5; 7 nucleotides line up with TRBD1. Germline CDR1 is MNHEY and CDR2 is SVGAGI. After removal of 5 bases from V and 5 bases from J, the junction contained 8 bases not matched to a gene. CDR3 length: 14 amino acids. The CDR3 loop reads CASSSDRVWETQYF. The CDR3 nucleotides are TGTGCCAGCAGTAGCGACAGGGTTTGGGAGACCCAGTACTTC.

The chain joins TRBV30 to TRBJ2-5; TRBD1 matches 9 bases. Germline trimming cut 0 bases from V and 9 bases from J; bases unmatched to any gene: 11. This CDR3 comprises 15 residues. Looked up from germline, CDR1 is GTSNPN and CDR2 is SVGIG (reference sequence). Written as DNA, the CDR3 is TGTGCCTGGAGTGTACTAGGACAGGGGAGAGGGTCCCAGTACTTC. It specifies CAWSVLGQGRGSQYF. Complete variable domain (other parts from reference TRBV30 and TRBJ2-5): SQTIHQWPATLVQPVGSPLSLECTVEGTSNPNLYWYRQAAGRGLQLLFYSVGIGQISSEVPQNLSASRPQDRQFILSSKKLLLSDSGFYLCAWSVLGQGRGSQYFGPGTRLLVL.

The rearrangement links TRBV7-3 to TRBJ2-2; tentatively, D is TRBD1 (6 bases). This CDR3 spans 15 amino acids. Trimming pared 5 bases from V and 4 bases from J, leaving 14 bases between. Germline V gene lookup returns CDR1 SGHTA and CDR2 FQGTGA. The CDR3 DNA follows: TGTGCCAGCAGCCCTCGACAGGCGTCCACCGGGGAGCTGTTTTTT. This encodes CASSPRQASTGELFF.

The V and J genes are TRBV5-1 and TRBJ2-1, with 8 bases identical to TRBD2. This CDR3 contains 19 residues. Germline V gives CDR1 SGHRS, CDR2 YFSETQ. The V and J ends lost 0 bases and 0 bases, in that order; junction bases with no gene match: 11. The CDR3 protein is CASSLGLARVFGSYNEQFF. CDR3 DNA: TGCGCCAGCAGCTTGGGACTAGCGCGAGTGTTTGGCTCCTACAATGAGCAGTTCTTC.

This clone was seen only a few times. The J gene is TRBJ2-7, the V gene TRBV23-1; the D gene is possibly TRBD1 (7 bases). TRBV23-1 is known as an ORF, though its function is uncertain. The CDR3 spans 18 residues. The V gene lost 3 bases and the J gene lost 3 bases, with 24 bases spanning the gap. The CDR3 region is CASSHRIPARGVFYEQYF. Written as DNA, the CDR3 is TGCGCCAGCAGTCACCGAATACCAGCCAGGGGGGTTTTCTACGAGCAGTACTTC.

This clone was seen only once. The CDR3 sequence: CASSVDGTGRKETQYF. The CDR3 nucleotides are TGTGCCAGCAGCGTAGACGGGACAGGACGTAAAGAGACCCAGTACTTC. The chain links TRBV9 to TRBJ2-5; TRBD1 matches at 8 bases. The germline V gene encodes CDR1 SGDLS and CDR2 YYNGEE. V trimming: 0 bases; J trimming: 3 bases; junction bases outside the gene matches: 7. The CDR3 runs to 16 residues.

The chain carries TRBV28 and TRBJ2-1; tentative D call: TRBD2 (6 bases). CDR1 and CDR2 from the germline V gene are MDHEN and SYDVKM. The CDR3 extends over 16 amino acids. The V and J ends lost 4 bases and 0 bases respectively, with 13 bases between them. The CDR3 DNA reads TGTGCCAGCAGTTCAGGGAGGTTTCCCTCCTACAATGAGCAGTTCTTC. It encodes CASSSGRFPSYNEQFF.

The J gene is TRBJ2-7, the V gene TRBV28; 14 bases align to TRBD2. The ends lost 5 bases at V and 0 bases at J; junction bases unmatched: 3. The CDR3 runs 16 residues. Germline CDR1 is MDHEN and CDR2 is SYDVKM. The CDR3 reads CASSTGTSGSSYEQYF. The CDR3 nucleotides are TGTGCCAGCAGTACCGGGACTAGCGGGAGCTCCTACGAGCAGTACTTC.

CDR3 DNA sequence: TGCAGCGTTCAGTTAGGTGCGGGAGGGCAGAACGAGCAGTTCTTC. As protein: CSVQLGAGGQNEQFF. The chain links TRBV29-1 to TRBJ2-1; 9 bases line up with TRBD2. Trimming took 5 bases from V and 10 from J; bases not matched to a gene: 15. Germline CDR1 and CDR2: SQVTM and ANQGSEA. This CDR3 contains 15 residues.

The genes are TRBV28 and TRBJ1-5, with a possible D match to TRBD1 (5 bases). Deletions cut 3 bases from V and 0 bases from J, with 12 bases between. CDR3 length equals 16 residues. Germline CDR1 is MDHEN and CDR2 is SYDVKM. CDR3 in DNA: TGTGCCAGCAGTTTGGGGCGACTCCATAGCAATCAGCCCCAGCATTTT. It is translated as CASSLGRLHSNQPQHF.

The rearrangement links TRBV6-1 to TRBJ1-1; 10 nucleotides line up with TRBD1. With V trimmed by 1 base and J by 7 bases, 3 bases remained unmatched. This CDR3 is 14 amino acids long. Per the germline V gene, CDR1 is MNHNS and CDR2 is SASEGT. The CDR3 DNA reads TGTGCCAGCAGTGAAGGACAGGGGGCGCGTGAAGCTTTCTTT. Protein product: CASSEGQGAREAFF.

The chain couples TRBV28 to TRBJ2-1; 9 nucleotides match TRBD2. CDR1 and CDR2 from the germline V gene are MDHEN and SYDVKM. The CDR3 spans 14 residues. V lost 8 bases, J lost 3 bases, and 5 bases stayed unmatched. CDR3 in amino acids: CASLLSGGYNEQFF. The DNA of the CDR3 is TGTGCCAGCCTCCTTAGCGGGGGCTACAATGAGCAGTTCTTC.

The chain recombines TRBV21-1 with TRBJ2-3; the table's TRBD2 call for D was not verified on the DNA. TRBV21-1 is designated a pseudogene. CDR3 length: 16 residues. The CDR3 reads CASSKPVAGATDTQYF. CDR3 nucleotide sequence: TGTGCCAGCAGCAAACCCGTGGCGGGAGCCACAGATACGCAGTATTTT.

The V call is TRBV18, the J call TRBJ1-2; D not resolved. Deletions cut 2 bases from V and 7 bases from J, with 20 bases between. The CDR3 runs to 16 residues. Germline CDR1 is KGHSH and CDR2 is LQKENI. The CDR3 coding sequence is TGTGCCAGCTCACCAAGTGAGGCGCAGTCTGGCTCTGGCTACACCTTC. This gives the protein CASSPSEAQSGSGYTF.

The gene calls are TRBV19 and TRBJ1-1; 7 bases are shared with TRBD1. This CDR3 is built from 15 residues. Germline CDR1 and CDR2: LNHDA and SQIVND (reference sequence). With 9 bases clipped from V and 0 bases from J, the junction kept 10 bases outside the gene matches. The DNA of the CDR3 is TGTGCCAGAAAGACCGGGACAGCAGTGAACACTGAAGCTTTCTTT. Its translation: CARKTGTAVNTEAFF.

CDR3 region: CASSKVEGAADGYTF. CDR3 DNA: TGTGCCAGCAGCAAAGTTGAGGGGGCTGCGGATGGCTACACCTTC. The V and J genes are TRBV21-1 and TRBJ1-2; the table's D call of TRBD1 was not tested on the DNA. TRBV21-1 counts as a pseudogene. CDR3 length equals 15 residues.

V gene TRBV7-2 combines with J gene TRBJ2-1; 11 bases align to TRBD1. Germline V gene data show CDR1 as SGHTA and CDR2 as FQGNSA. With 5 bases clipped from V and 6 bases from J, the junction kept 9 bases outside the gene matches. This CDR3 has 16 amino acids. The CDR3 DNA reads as TGTGCCAGCAGCCCGTCCGGGACAGGGGGTATCAATGAGCAGTTCTTC. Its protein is CASSPSGTGGINEQFF.

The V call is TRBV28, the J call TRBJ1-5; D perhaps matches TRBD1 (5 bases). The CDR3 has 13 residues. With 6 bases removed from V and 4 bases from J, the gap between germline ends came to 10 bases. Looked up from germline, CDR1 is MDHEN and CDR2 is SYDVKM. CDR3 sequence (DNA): TGTGCCAGCAGCAGACAGCCTAATCAGCCCCAGCATTTT. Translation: CASSRQPNQPQHF.

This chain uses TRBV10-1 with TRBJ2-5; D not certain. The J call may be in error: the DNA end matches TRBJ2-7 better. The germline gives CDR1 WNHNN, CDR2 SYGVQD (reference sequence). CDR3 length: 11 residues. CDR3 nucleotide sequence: TGCGCCAGCAGTGAGTCTGTCGAGCAGTACTTC. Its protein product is CASSESVEQYF.

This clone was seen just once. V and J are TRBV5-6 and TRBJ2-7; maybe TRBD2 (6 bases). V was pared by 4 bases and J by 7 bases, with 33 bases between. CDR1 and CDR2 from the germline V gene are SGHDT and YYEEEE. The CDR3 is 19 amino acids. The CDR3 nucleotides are TGTGCCAGCAGCCTTCCTGAGACCCGTCGAACTAGCCCTTTCTGGGAGCAGTACTTC. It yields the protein CASSLPETRRTSPFWEQYF.

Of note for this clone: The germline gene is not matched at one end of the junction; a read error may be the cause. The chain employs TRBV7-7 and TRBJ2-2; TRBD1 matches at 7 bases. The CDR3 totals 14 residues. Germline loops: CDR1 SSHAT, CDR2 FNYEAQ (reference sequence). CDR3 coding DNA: TGTGCTAGCAGTTCCTACAGGGGTACCGGGGAGCTGTTTTTT. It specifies CASSSYRGTGELFF. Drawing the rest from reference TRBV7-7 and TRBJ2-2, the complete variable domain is GAGVSQSPRYKVTKRGQDVTLRCDPISSHATLYWYQQALGQGPEFLTYFNYEAQPDKSGLPSDRFSAERPEGSISTLTIQRTEQRDSAMYRCASSSYRGTGELFFGEGSRLTVL.

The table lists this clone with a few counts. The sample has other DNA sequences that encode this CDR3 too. The CDR3 loop reads CASSLGGYEQYF. The CDR3 nucleotides are TGCGCCAGCAGCTTGGGAGGGTACGAGCAGTACTTC. V is TRBV5-1 and J is TRBJ2-7; D is possibly TRBD2 (5 bases). The germline V gene encodes CDR1 SGHRS and CDR2 YFSETQ. This CDR3 is 12 amino acids long. V lost 0 bases and J 4 bases, leaving 5 bases between the germline ends.

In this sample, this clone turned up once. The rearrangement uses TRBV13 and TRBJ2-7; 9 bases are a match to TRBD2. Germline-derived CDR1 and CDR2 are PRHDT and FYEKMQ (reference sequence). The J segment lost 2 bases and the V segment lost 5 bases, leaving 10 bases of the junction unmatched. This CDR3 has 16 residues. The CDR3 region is CASSPGKAGGPYEQYF. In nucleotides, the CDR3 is TGTGCCAGCAGCCCCGGGAAAGCGGGAGGCCCCTACGAGCAGTACTTC. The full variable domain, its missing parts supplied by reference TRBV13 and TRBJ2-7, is AAGVIQSPRHLIKEKRETATLKCYPIPRHDTVYWYQQGPGQDPQFLISFYEKMQSDKGSIPDRFSAQQFSDYHSELNMSSLELGDSALYFCASSPGKAGGPYEQYFGPGTRLTVT.